This T cell receptor beta chain was captured by sequencing in a study of shared clonotypes between healthy human individuals. Study-level results: Estimated clonotype richness was generally higher in naive than memory subsets. The expectation was that sequencing depth would affect clonotype sharing among donors.

Comment on this clone: Antigen unknown.

Clones were read by immunoSEQ multiplex PCR, and TCRdb kept only the in-frame ones, dropping some. The data show a few million clones, more than 80% seen once. Memory CD4+ cells were the fraction left after CD45RA+ naive selection. The germline V gene has CDR1 SGHTA and CDR2 FQGNSA. V shed 6 bases and J 3 bases; nucleotides not matched to a gene: 4. CDR3 size: 13 residues. This TCR was sampled from a man aged 18 to 30 in good health. Sequencing used naive CD4+ T cells sorted from blood. Subset defined: CD45RA+ positively selected. The rearrangement joins TRBV7-2 to TRBJ1-1, with 7 bases that match TRBD1. The CDR3 protein is CASRLQGHTEAFF. In nucleotides, the CDR3 is TGTGCCAGCAGGCTACAGGGGCACACTGAAGCTTTCTTT.